A selection of T cell receptor beta chains follows, all from one sample in a study of blood T cell repertoires in COVID-19. Only in-frame clones appear in the TCRdb table, and some are missing; sequencing was by immunoSEQ multiplex PCR. The sample holds 55,000 to 75,000 clones; over 70% are singletons and the top ten take around 6.6%. Sequenced input: peripheral blood. The receptor set was obtained from a human donor in a cohort sampled during active COVID-19. Each CDR3 is given with its conserved first and last residue. D genes are given only for firm matches. Clone size is shown for a subset of rows, as once, few, many or a class of expanded clone.

j_call v_call clone_size d_call cdr3_nt cdr3_aa
TRBJ1-3 TRBV2 NA TRBD1 TGTGCCAGTCTAGGGGGCGCAAGTGGAGACACCATATATTTT CASLGGASGDTIYF
TRBJ2-7 TRBV6-5 NA TRBD1 TGTGCCAGCAGAGCCGGGACAGGGGTCTACGAGCAGTACTTC CASRAGTGVYEQYF
TRBJ1-1 TRBV25-1 NA TRBD1 TGTGCCAGCAGTGAGCCCCAGCAGGGGGACACTGAAGCTTTCTTT CASSEPQQGDTEAFF
TRBJ1-5 TRBV21-1 NA NA TGTGCCAGCAGGGACAGGGGCCTTCATAGCAATCAGCCCCAGCATTTT CASRDRGLHSNQPQHF
TRBJ1-6 TRBV5-1 NA TRBD1 TGCGCCAGCAGCTTGTTGGGACAGGGTTCTTCACCCCTCCACTTT CASSLLGQGSSPLHF
TRBJ2-3 TRBV5-6 NA TRBD2 TGTGCCAGCAACGAGGCTCTAGCGGCGCAGGGTACGCAGTATTTT CASNEALAAQGTQYF
TRBJ2-1 TRBV5-1 NA NA TGCGCCAGCAGCTTGTATTCGACAGACTCCTACAATGAGCAGTTCTTC CASSLYSTDSYNEQFF
TRBJ2-1 TRBV12-3/TRBV12-4 NA NA TGTGCCAGCAGTTTAATTAGTAGATCTGAGCAGTTCTTC CASSLISRSEQFF
TRBJ2-5 TRBV2 NA TRBD2 TGTGCCAGCAGTGGGACTAGCAGACAAGAGACCCAGTACTTC CASSGTSRQETQYF
TRBJ2-5 TRBV9 NA TRBD1 TGTGCCAGCAGCAACTACAGGGGGGAGACCCAGTACTTC CASSNYRGETQYF
TRBJ2-3 TRBV7-2 NA NA TGTGCCAGCAGCTCTGGACTGCTCCGCACAGATACGCAGTATTTT CASSSGLLRTDTQYF
TRBJ2-1 TRBV5-1 NA TRBD2 TGCGCCAGCAGCTTGGCCGGCGGGGGGACCTACAATGAGCAGTTCTTC CASSLAGGGTYNEQFF
TRBJ2-7 TRBV7-9 NA NA TGTGCCAGCAGCTTAGTGCAGGGATCCTACGAGCAGTACTTC CASSLVQGSYEQYF
TRBJ2-7 TRBV27 NA TRBD2 TGTGCCAGCAGTTTATGGGGAGGGGAATCCTACGAGCAGTACTTC CASSLWGGESYEQYF
TRBJ2-1 TRBV28 NA NA TGTGCCAGCAGACTAAGAGGGGGTGAGCAGTTCTTC CASRLRGGEQFF
TRBJ2-2 TRBV5-6 NA NA TGTGCCAGCAGCGGAGACAAGGGGTTTGGGGCGAACACCGGGGAGCTGTTTTTT CASSGDKGFGANTGELFF
TRBJ2-6 TRBV4-1 NA NA TGCGCCAGCAGCCAAGATCCAGGTTTTGGGGCCAACGTCCTGACTTTC CASSQDPGFGANVLTF
TRBJ2-3 TRBV5-1 few TRBD1 TGCGCCAGCAGCCCTACAGGGGGCGAGATTACGCAGTATTTT CASSPTGGEITQYF